The T cell receptor (beta chain) described here comes from a study of blood T cell repertoires in COVID-19. Turning to the study itself: The study drew acute and convalescent COVID-19 samples from the United States, Italy and Spain.

Assay used: immunoSEQ multiplex PCR; TCRdb lists only in-frame clones, some missing. Here the sample spans about 170,000 clones, 85% being singletons. There are 12 residues in the CDR3. The V end lost 5 bases, the J end lost 4 bases, and 9 bases lay between the germline ends. Germline V gene lookup returns CDR1 SGHTA and CDR2 FQGNSA. Sequenced material: peripheral blood. The rearrangement links TRBV7-2 to TRBJ2-7; D is possibly TRBD1 (5 bases). This sequence was found in a human donor with acute or convalescent COVID-19. The donor label of this sample is uncertain. The CDR3 DNA sequence: TGTGCCAGCAGCCCCAGGGAATACGAGCAGTACTTC. Residues: CASSPREYEQYF.